This T cell receptor beta chain was found in a study of blood T cell repertoires in COVID-19. Study context: From the United States, Italy and Spain came samples of acute and convalescent COVID-19. From T cells, B-cell-depleted T cells, or PBMCs came the material, which was cDNA or gDNA.

This CDR3 comprises 17 residues. Germline values: CDR1 PRHDT, CDR2 FYEKMQ (reference sequence). V lost 5 bases, J lost 4 bases, and 11 bases stayed unmatched. Authors' processing steps: By means of reference gene primer amplification, nucleated cell counts were estimated. TCRdb's table, derived via immunoSEQ multiplex PCR, lists solely in-frame clones and lacks some. The V and J calls and clone size come from that table; D and trimming were worked out from the DNA. The data contain around 140,000 clones, 84% of them singletons. This clone has just one count. The sample comprised peripheral blood. This rearrangement joins TRBV13 to TRBJ2-1; TRBD1 agrees at 10 bases. The clonotype was recovered from a man aged 60 to 69 with acute or convalescent COVID-19. The CDR3 coding sequence is TGTGCCAGCAGCACGAGAGCCGGGACAGGGGATTACAATGAGCAGTTCTTC. Amino acids: CASSTRAGTGDYNEQFF.